A selection of T cell receptor beta chains follows, all from one sample in a study of cytomegalovirus exposure and HLA in healthy donors. Assay used: immunoSEQ multiplex PCR; TCRdb lists only in-frame clones, some missing. The repertoire has around 140,000 clones, around 10% of them found once; the top ten carry 6.5% to 9%. The sequenced material came from PBMCs. These receptors originate from a woman in her forties in good health and CMV-seropositive. Each CDR3 is given with its conserved first and last residue. The D gene is left open where the match is weak. Clone size appears in some rows only: once, few, many, or a class for an expanded clone.

V gene,D gene,J gene,clone size,CDR3 protein,CDR3 DNA
TRBV23-1,TRBD1,TRBJ1-2,NA,CASSQSTHGTGDGYTF,TGCGCCAGCAGTCAATCAACCCATGGGACAGGGGATGGCTACACCTTC
TRBV29-1,NA,TRBJ2-3,few,CTTRTNLADTQYF,TGCACCACTCGGACAAACCTGGCAGATACGCAGTATTTT
TRBV10-1,TRBD1,TRBJ1-1,few,CARSRDSPRSEAFF,TGCGCCAGATCCCGGGACAGCCCTAGATCTGAAGCTTTCTTT
TRBV27,TRBD1,TRBJ2-7,NA,CASNPSGTAHEQYF,TGTGCCAGTAACCCATCAGGGACAGCGCACGAGCAGTACTTC
TRBV10-3,TRBD1,TRBJ1-5,few,CAISESGAGGDQPQHF,TGTGCCATCAGTGAGTCGGGGGCAGGGGGCGATCAGCCCCAGCATTTT
TRBV5-4,TRBD2,TRBJ2-7,NA,CASSPGLAGVLGEQYF,TGTGCCAGCAGCCCCGGACTAGCGGGGGTTTTAGGAGAGCAGTACTTC
TRBV5-1,TRBD1,TRBJ1-4,NA,CASSFTGGGYEKLFF,TGCGCCAGCAGCTTCACAGGGGGTGGTTACGAAAAACTGTTTTTT
TRBV7-8,TRBD2,TRBJ2-7,few,CASSFPSGGAGEQYF,TGTGCCAGCAGCTTCCCCAGCGGGGGGGCCGGTGAGCAGTACTTC
TRBV19,TRBD1,TRBJ1-2,few,CASEPGTGFIYGYTF,TGTGCCAGCGAGCCCGGGACAGGGTTTATTTATGGCTACACCTTC
TRBV2,TRBD2,TRBJ2-1,NA,CASSERLAFGYNEQFF,TGTGCCAGCAGTGAAAGACTAGCGTTCGGATACAATGAGCAGTTCTTC
TRBV4-1,NA,TRBJ1-2,few,CASSQIIQNYGYTF,TGCGCCAGCAGCCAAATTATCCAGAACTATGGCTACACCTTC
TRBV5-4,NA,TRBJ2-3,NA,CASSLERGRGDTQYF,TGTGCCAGCAGCTTGGAGAGAGGTAGGGGAGATACGCAGTATTTT
TRBV6-5,TRBD1,TRBJ1-2,NA,CASSWDRGANYGYTF,TGTGCCAGCAGTTGGGACAGGGGGGCTAACTATGGCTACACCTTC
TRBV2,NA,TRBJ1-1,few,CASSGPWGGNTEAFF,TGTGCCAGCAGTGGCCCTTGGGGGGGAAACACTGAAGCTTTCTTT
TRBV6-5,NA,TRBJ1-1,NA,CASRSGLGGTEAFF,TGTGCCAGCAGATCCGGTCTAGGAGGGACTGAAGCTTTCTTT
TRBV19,NA,TRBJ1-6,NA,CASSLPAGGSYNSPLHF,TGTGCCAGTAGTCTACCGGCGGGAGGATCCTATAATTCACCCCTCCACTTT
TRBV5-4,NA,TRBJ2-2,few,CASSFGRGRDTGELFF,TGTGCCAGCAGCTTTGGAAGGGGCAGAGACACCGGGGAGCTGTTTTTT
TRBV19,NA,TRBJ1-1,NA,CASSTTGGDLNTEAFF,TGTGCCAGTAGTACAACTGGCGGAGATTTGAACACTGAAGCTTTCTTT
TRBV18,NA,TRBJ1-3,few,CASSSNQGGSGNTIYF,TGTGCCAGCTCATCGAACCAGGGAGGGTCTGGAAACACCATATATTTT
TRBV2,NA,TRBJ1-5,NA,CASSLDTLSNQPQHF,TGTGCCAGCAGTTTGGACACACTGAGCAATCAGCCCCAGCATTTT
TRBV6-6,TRBD1,TRBJ1-1,NA,CASTPDRAPMNTEAFF,TGTGCCAGCACCCCCGACAGGGCCCCCATGAACACTGAAGCTTTCTTT
TRBV2,NA,TRBJ2-7,few,CASSPDRFTYEQYF,TGTGCCAGCTCGCCCGACAGGTTCACCTACGAGCAGTACTTC
TRBV5-6,NA,TRBJ2-2,NA,CASSVTRLYAGELFF,TGTGCCAGCAGCGTGACTAGGTTGTATGCCGGGGAGCTGTTTTTT
TRBV19,TRBD1,TRBJ1-1,few,CASSRNRGEAFF,TGTGCCAGTAGTAGGAACAGGGGAGAGGCTTTCTTT
TRBV7-8,TRBD2,TRBJ2-5,NA,CASSLVSGGYQETQYF,TGTGCCAGCAGCTTAGTAAGCGGGGGATACCAAGAGACCCAGTACTTC
TRBV29-1,NA,TRBJ1-4,few,CSVRVREKLFF,TGCAGCGTCAGGGTCAGAGAAAAACTGTTTTTT
TRBV25-1,NA,TRBJ1-3,few,CASSDRLGGNTIYF,TGTGCCAGCAGTGATAGACTAGGAGGAAACACCATATATTTT
TRBV5-1,NA,TRBJ1-5,NA,CASSLGAGSNQPQHF,TGCGCCAGCAGCTTGGGTGCGGGGTCCAATCAGCCCCAGCATTTT
TRBV10-1,TRBD1,TRBJ1-1,NA,CASSDGQGTRAFF,TGCGCCAGCAGTGACGGACAGGGGACGCGAGCTTTCTTT